Listed below are T cell receptor beta chains from one sample, sequenced in a study of shared clonotypes between healthy human individuals. Some clones are missing from TCRdb's copy, which holds only in-frame ones; the method was immunoSEQ multiplex PCR. Of about 480,000 clones in the sample, 75% to 80% were seen once. Specimen: PBMCs. These receptor sequences come from a woman between 35 and 50 years old in good health. Some clones in this sample may be carry-over from other donors' samples. The CDR3 runs from the conserved cysteine through the conserved F or W. Fields, in order: D gene, J gene, V gene, clone size, CDR3 DNA, CDR3 protein. D genes are given only for firm matches. Clone size is given for some rows only: seen once, a few or many times, or a class if the clone is expanded.

d_call: -
j_call: TRBJ2-2
v_call: TRBV2
clone_size: -
cdr3_nt: TGTGCCAGCAGCTTCTCTGGGGAGCTGTTTTTT
cdr3_aa: CASSFSGELFF

d_call: TRBD1
j_call: TRBJ2-7
v_call: TRBV5-5
clone_size: -
cdr3_nt: TGTGCCAGCAGCTTGACGGGACAGGGTCACGAGCAGTACTTC
cdr3_aa: CASSLTGQGHEQYF

d_call: -
j_call: TRBJ2-5
v_call: TRBV6-1
clone_size: -
cdr3_nt: TGTGCCAGCCGAGGAGGGGGTTCAGAGACCCAGTACTTC
cdr3_aa: CASRGGGSETQYF

d_call: -
j_call: TRBJ2-2
v_call: TRBV2
clone_size: once
cdr3_nt: TGTGCCAGCAGGGAGGGGACATTTGACACCGGGGAGCTGTTTTTT
cdr3_aa: CASREGTFDTGELFF

d_call: TRBD1
j_call: TRBJ2-7
v_call: TRBV4-1
clone_size: many
cdr3_nt: TGCGCCAGCAGCCGGTTAGGGGACAGGGCCTATGAGCAGTACTTC
cdr3_aa: CASSRLGDRAYEQYF

d_call: -
j_call: TRBJ2-7
v_call: TRBV15
clone_size: -
cdr3_nt: TGTGCCACCAGCAGAGGGGGCCCCTACGAGCAGTACTTC
cdr3_aa: CATSRGGPYEQYF

d_call: -
j_call: TRBJ1-5
v_call: TRBV4-1
clone_size: -
cdr3_nt: TGCGCCAGCAGCCTACAGGGCCATCAGCCCCAGCATTTT
cdr3_aa: CASSLQGHQPQHF

d_call: TRBD2
j_call: TRBJ2-3
v_call: TRBV9
clone_size: -
cdr3_nt: TGTGCCAGCAGCGTACTAGCGGGAGCGGTAGATACGCAGTATTTT
cdr3_aa: CASSVLAGAVDTQYF

d_call: TRBD1
j_call: TRBJ1-1
v_call: TRBV18
clone_size: -
cdr3_nt: TGTGCCAGCTCAACAACAGGGGGTGAAGCTTTCTTT
cdr3_aa: CASSTTGGEAFF

d_call: TRBD1
j_call: TRBJ2-3
v_call: TRBV18
clone_size: -
cdr3_nt: TGTGCCAGCTCCCTTGGGACAGGGTCAGATACGCAGTATTTT
cdr3_aa: CASSLGTGSDTQYF

d_call: TRBD1
j_call: TRBJ2-1
v_call: TRBV30
clone_size: -
cdr3_nt: TGTGCCTGGAGGCTAGGGGACAGGGAAAGCGGTGAGCAGTTCTTC
cdr3_aa: CAWRLGDRESGEQFF

d_call: TRBD2
j_call: TRBJ2-7
v_call: TRBV6-5
clone_size: -
cdr3_nt: TGTGCCAGCAGTTTCGTAACTAGCGGGAGCTCCTACGAGCAGTACTTC
cdr3_aa: CASSFVTSGSSYEQYF

d_call: -
j_call: TRBJ2-7
v_call: TRBV5-4
clone_size: -
cdr3_nt: TGTGCCAGCAGCTCGGCCGGCGCCTCGTACGAGCAGTACTTC
cdr3_aa: CASSSAGASYEQYF

d_call: -
j_call: TRBJ2-3
v_call: TRBV5-1
clone_size: -
cdr3_nt: TGCGCCAGCAGCTTGGACCCCAACCCCACAGATACGCAGTATTTT
cdr3_aa: CASSLDPNPTDTQYF

d_call: -
j_call: TRBJ1-2
v_call: TRBV11-2
clone_size: -
cdr3_nt: TGTGCCAGCAGCTTAGGAGAGGCGTATGGCTACACCTTC
cdr3_aa: CASSLGEAYGYTF

d_call: -
j_call: TRBJ2-1
v_call: TRBV2
clone_size: few
cdr3_nt: TGTGCCAGCAGTGGGTACGAGGGAGTAAAGGAGTTCTTC
cdr3_aa: CASSGYEGVKEFF

d_call: -
j_call: TRBJ2-5
v_call: TRBV5-1
clone_size: -
cdr3_nt: TGCGCCAGCAGATCTGGGAGTTTGGAGACCCAGTACTTC
cdr3_aa: CASRSGSLETQYF

d_call: TRBD1
j_call: TRBJ2-7
v_call: TRBV6-5
clone_size: once
cdr3_nt: TGTGCCAGCAGTTCCGGGACAGGGAGCCACGAGCAGTACTTC
cdr3_aa: CASSSGTGSHEQYF

d_call: -
j_call: TRBJ1-5
v_call: TRBV27
clone_size: -
cdr3_nt: TGTGCCAGCAGTCCCATCGGGGGAGGACAGCCCCAGCATTTT
cdr3_aa: CASSPIGGGQPQHF

d_call: -
j_call: TRBJ2-5
v_call: TRBV5-1
clone_size: -
cdr3_nt: TGCGCCAGCAGCCCGGACATAACCGGGACCCAGTACTTC
cdr3_aa: CASSPDITGTQYF

d_call: TRBD1
j_call: TRBJ2-7
v_call: TRBV4-3
clone_size: -
cdr3_nt: TGCGCCAGCAGCCCCCGGACAGGGCCTCGCTACGAGCAGTGCTTC
cdr3_aa: CASSPRTGPRYEQCF

d_call: TRBD1
j_call: TRBJ1-3
v_call: TRBV5-1
clone_size: -
cdr3_nt: TGCGCCAGCAGCTTGGAGGGACAGTCGAGCTCTGGAAACACCATATATTTT
cdr3_aa: CASSLEGQSSSGNTIYF

d_call: -
j_call: TRBJ2-2
v_call: TRBV6-1
clone_size: -
cdr3_nt: TGTGCCAGCAGCCAAGACGGGACCGCCGGGGAGCTGTTTTTT
cdr3_aa: CASSQDGTAGELFF

d_call: -
j_call: TRBJ2-7
v_call: TRBV18
clone_size: few
cdr3_nt: TGTGCCAGCTCACAAAGCCGGGACCACTCCTACGAGCAGTACTTC
cdr3_aa: CASSQSRDHSYEQYF

d_call: TRBD2
j_call: TRBJ2-6
v_call: TRBV4-2
clone_size: -
cdr3_nt: TGTGCCAGCAGAAACCCGGGACTAGCGGGAAGTGGGGCCAACGTCCTGACTTTC
cdr3_aa: CASRNPGLAGSGANVLTF

d_call: -
j_call: TRBJ1-3
v_call: TRBV30
clone_size: once
cdr3_nt: TGTGCCTGGAAGGTCATGGGTTTGCCTGGAAACACCATATATTTT
cdr3_aa: CAWKVMGLPGNTIYF

d_call: -
j_call: TRBJ1-5
v_call: TRBV28
clone_size: -
cdr3_nt: TGTGCCAGCAGGGCAAGGGACCGAGGGGTTCAGCCCCAGCATTTT
cdr3_aa: CASRARDRGVQPQHF

d_call: TRBD2
j_call: TRBJ2-7
v_call: TRBV6-6
clone_size: few
cdr3_nt: TGTGCCAGCAGTTACGAGCGGGAGACCTCCTACGAGCAGTACTTC
cdr3_aa: CASSYERETSYEQYF

d_call: TRBD2
j_call: TRBJ2-2
v_call: TRBV5-6
clone_size: -
cdr3_nt: TGTGCCAGCAGCAAAGGACTAGCGGACACCGGGGAGCTGTTTTTT
cdr3_aa: CASSKGLADTGELFF

d_call: -
j_call: TRBJ1-5
v_call: TRBV5-1
clone_size: -
cdr3_nt: TGCGCCAGCAGCGGGGGAGTGGGGGCGGATCAGCCCCAGCATTTT
cdr3_aa: CASSGGVGADQPQHF

d_call: TRBD1
j_call: TRBJ2-2
v_call: TRBV2
clone_size: -
cdr3_nt: TGTGCCAGCAAAAAGGGACAGGCGAACACCGGGGAGCTGTTTTTT
cdr3_aa: CASKKGQANTGELFF

d_call: -
j_call: TRBJ2-3
v_call: TRBV10-3
clone_size: once
cdr3_nt: TGTGCCATCAGTGATAGTAGTGGATCAGATACGCAGTATTTT
cdr3_aa: CAISDSSGSDTQYF

d_call: -
j_call: TRBJ2-3
v_call: TRBV28
clone_size: -
cdr3_nt: TGTGCCAGCAGTCTCCCCGGACTGCGACGGGATACGCAGTATTTT
cdr3_aa: CASSLPGLRRDTQYF

d_call: -
j_call: TRBJ2-3
v_call: TRBV5-4
clone_size: -
cdr3_nt: TGTGCCAGCAGCTTGTGGGGCGGGAGCACAGATACGCAGTATTTT
cdr3_aa: CASSLWGGSTDTQYF

d_call: -
j_call: TRBJ1-2
v_call: TRBV28
clone_size: -
cdr3_nt: TGTGCCAGCAGTTTGGCCCCCGGGGGGGGGTACTATGGCTACACCTTC
cdr3_aa: CASSLAPGGGYYGYTF

d_call: -
j_call: TRBJ2-7
v_call: TRBV28
clone_size: -
cdr3_nt: TGTGCCAGCAGTTTACTCGCAGGGAAGGGAGAGCAGTACTTC
cdr3_aa: CASSLLAGKGEQYF

d_call: TRBD2
j_call: TRBJ2-5
v_call: TRBV6-1
clone_size: -
cdr3_nt: TGTGCCAGCCGTGGCCCCCTCGTAGCGGGGTACCAAGAGACCCAGTACTTC
cdr3_aa: CASRGPLVAGYQETQYF

d_call: TRBD2
j_call: TRBJ2-3
v_call: TRBV10-2
clone_size: -
cdr3_nt: TGCGCCAGCAGTCAGGGACTAGCGGGAGGTACAGATACGCAGTATTTT
cdr3_aa: CASSQGLAGGTDTQYF

d_call: -
j_call: TRBJ2-5
v_call: TRBV5-1
clone_size: -
cdr3_nt: TGCGCCAGCAGCTTAGCAGACCGAGTCCAAGAGACCCAGTACTTC
cdr3_aa: CASSLADRVQETQYF

d_call: -
j_call: TRBJ2-1
v_call: TRBV21-1
clone_size: -
cdr3_nt: TGTGCCAGCAGCAAAGAGGCTAGCGGGAGGGGGGTCAATGAGCAGTTCTTC
cdr3_aa: CASSKEASGRGVNEQFF